This TCR beta chain was profiled in a study of post-analysis software for immune sequencing data. Study information: Several disease courses (relapsing-remitting, secondary progressive and progressive-relapsing) of multiple sclerosis were included. Study results and caveats: TRBV5-6, TRBV5-1 and TRBV20-1 belonged to a set of roughly 5 TRBV segments that were more frequent in patients than controls. F measure showed strong co-clustering of same-batch samples. Controls had significantly higher normalized Chao1 diversity than multiple sclerosis patients.

Trimming pared 1 base from V and 4 bases from J, leaving 11 bases between. CDR3 size: 15 residues. CDR1 SGHTA and CDR2 FQGNSA come from the germline V gene. Carried by the TCR beta cDNA libraries were unique molecular identifiers. The authors obtained about 520,000 cDNA molecules from approximately 0.95 to 9.8 million T cells. TCRdb itself ran the PCR reads through MiXCR, one entry per CDR3 protein. The profile covers approximately 690,000 distinct CDR3 sequences, with about 60% appearing a single time and over 9% taken by the ten largest. As for this clonotype: Its specificity is not known.

The material sequenced was blood. The V call is TRBV7-2, the J call TRBJ2-1, with D perhaps TRBD2 (5 bases). This TCR came from a girl aged 2-10 years with multiple sclerosis. The CDR3 DNA sequence: TGTGCCAGCAGCTTAGTAAGCGGAGAATACAATGAGCAGTTCTTC. Protein: CASSLVSGEYNEQFF.